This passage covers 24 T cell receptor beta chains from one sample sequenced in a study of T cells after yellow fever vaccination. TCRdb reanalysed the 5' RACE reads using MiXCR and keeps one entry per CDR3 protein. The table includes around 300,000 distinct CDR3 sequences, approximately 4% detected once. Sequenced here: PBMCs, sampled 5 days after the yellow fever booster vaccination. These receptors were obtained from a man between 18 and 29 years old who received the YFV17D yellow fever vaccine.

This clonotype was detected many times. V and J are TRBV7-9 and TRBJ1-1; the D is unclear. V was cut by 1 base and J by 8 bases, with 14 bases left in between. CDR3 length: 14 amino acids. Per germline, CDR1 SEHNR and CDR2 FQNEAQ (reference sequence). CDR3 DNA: TGTGCCAGCAGCTTAGGTCCCCACCTGACCGAAGCTTTCTTT. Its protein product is CASSLGPHLTEAFF.

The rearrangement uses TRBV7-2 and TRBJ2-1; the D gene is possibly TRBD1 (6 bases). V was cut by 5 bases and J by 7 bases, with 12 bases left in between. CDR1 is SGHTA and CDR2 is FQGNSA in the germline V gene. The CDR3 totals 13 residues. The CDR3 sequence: CASSTWTANEQFF. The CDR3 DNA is TGTGCCAGCAGCACCTGGACAGCTAATGAGCAGTTCTTC.

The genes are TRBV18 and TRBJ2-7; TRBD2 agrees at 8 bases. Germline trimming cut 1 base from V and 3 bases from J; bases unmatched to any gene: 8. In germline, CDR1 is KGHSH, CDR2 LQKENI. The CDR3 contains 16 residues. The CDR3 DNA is TGTGCCAGCTCACCACGTGTGGTAGCGGGGAGCTACGAGCAGTACTTC. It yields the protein CASSPRVVAGSYEQYF.

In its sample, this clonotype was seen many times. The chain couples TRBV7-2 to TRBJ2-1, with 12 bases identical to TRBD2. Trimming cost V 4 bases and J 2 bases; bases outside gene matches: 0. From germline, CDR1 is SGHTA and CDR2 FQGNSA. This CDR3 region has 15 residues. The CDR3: CASSSSGGAYNEQFF. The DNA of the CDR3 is TGTGCCAGCAGCTCTAGCGGGGGGGCCTACAATGAGCAGTTCTTC.

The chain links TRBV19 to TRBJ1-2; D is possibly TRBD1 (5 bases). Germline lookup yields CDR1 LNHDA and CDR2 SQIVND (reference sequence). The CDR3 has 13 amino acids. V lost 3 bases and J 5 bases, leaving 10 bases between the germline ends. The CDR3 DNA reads TGTGCCAGTAGTATCTCAGGGATGTATGGCTACACCTTC. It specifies CASSISGMYGYTF. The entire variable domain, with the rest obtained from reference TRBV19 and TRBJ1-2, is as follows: DGGITQSPKYLFRKEGQNVTLSCEQNLNHDAMYWYRQDPGQGLRLIYYSQIVNDFQKGDIAEGYSVSREKKESFPLTVTSAQKNPTAFYLCASSISGMYGYTFGSGTRLTVV.

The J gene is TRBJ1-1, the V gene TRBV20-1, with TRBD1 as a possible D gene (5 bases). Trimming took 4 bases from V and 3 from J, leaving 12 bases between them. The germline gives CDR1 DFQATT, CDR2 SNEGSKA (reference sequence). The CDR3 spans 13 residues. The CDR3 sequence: CSATPMGDTEAFF. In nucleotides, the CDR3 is TGCAGTGCTACCCCCATGGGGGACACTGAAGCTTTCTTT.

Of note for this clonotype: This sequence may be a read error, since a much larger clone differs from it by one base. CDR3 amino acids: CASSLLNDGNTEAFF. Written as DNA, the CDR3 is TGTGCCAGCAGTCTTCTAAACGATGGGAACACTGAAGCTTTCTTT. The chain is built from TRBV7-8 and TRBJ1-1, with D uncertain. The CDR3 sequence is 15 residues long. Deletions cut 6 bases from V and 1 base from J, with 15 bases between. Germline-derived CDR1 and CDR2 are SGHVS and FQNEAQ.

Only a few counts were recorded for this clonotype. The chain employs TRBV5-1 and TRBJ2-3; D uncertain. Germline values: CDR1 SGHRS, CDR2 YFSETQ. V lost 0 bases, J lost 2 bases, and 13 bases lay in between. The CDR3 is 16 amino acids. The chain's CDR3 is CASSLAATRATDTQYF. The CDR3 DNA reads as TGCGCCAGCAGCTTGGCGGCTACCCGAGCCACAGATACGCAGTATTTT. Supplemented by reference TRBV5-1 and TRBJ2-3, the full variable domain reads KAGVTQTPRYLIKTRGQQVTLSCSPISGHRSVSWYQQTPGQGLQFLFEYFSETQRNKGNFPGRFSGRQFSNSRSEMNVSTLELGDSALYLCASSLAATRATDTQYFGPGTRLTVL.

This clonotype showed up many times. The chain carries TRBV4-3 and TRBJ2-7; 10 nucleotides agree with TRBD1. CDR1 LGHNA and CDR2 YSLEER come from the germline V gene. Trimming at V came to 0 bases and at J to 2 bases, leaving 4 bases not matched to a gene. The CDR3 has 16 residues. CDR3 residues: CASSQDWTGGPYEQYF. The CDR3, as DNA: TGCGCCAGCAGCCAAGATTGGACAGGGGGACCCTACGAGCAGTACTTC.

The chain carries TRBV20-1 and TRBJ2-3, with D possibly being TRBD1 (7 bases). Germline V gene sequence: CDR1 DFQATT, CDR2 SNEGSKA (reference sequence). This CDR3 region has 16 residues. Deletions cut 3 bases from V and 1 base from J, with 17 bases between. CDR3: CSASGPEGAGTDTQYF. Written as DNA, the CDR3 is TGCAGTGCTAGCGGTCCGGAGGGGGCAGGCACAGATACGCAGTATTTT.

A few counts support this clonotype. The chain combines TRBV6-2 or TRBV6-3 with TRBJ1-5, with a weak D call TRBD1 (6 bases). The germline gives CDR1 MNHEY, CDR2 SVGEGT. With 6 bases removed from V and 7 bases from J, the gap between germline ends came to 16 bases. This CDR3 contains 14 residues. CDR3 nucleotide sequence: TGTGCCAGCAGCCCAGGGGCCCTCAGGCAGCCCCAGCATTTT. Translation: CASSPGALRQPQHF.

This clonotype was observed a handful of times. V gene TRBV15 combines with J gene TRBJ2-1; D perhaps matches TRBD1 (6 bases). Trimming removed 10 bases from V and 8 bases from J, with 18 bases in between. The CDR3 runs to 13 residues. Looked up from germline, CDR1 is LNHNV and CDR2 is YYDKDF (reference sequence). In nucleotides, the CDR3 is TGTGCCAAATCACAGGGTTATGGGGATGAGCAGTTCTTC. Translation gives CAKSQGYGDEQFF.

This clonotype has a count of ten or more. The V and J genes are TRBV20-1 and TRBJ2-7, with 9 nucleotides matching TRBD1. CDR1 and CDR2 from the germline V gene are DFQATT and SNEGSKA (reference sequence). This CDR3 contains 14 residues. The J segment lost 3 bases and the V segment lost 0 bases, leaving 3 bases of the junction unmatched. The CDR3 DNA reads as TGCAGTGCTAGAGAGGGGACAGGGTTCTACGAGCAGTACTTC. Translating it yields CSAREGTGFYEQYF.

The CDR3 sequence: CASSVDGTPTDTQYF. The CDR3 bases are TGTGCCAGCAGCGTAGATGGGACCCCCACAGATACGCAGTATTTT. The chain couples TRBV9 to TRBJ2-3, with D perhaps TRBD1 or TRBD2 (5 bases each). V lost 0 bases, J lost 2 bases, and 10 bases lay in between. This CDR3 is 15 amino acids long. Germline values: CDR1 SGDLS, CDR2 YYNGEE.

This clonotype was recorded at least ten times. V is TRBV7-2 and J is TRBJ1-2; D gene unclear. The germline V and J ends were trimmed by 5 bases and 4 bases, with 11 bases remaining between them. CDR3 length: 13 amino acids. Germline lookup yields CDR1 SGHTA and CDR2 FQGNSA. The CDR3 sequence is CASSLRQGYGYTF. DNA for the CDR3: TGTGCCAGCAGCCTACGACAAGGCTATGGCTACACCTTC. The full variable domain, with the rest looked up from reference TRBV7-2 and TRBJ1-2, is GAGVSQSPSNKVTEKGKDVELRCDPISGHTALYWYRQSLGQGLEFLIYFQGNSAPDKSGLPSDRFSAERTGGSVSTLTIQRTQQEDSAVYLCASSLRQGYGYTFGSGTRLTVV.

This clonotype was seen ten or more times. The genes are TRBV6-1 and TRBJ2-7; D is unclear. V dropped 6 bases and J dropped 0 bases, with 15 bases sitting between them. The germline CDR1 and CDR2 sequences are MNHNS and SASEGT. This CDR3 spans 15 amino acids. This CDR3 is CASRPGRSNSYEQYF. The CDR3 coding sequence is TGTGCCAGCAGACCTGGACGGTCCAACTCCTACGAGCAGTACTTC.

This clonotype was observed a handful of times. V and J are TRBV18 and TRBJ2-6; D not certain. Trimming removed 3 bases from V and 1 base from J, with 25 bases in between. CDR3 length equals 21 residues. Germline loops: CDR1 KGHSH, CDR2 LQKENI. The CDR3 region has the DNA TGTGCCAGCTCACCCTCGGTTCGGGCCGACCAGACCGGTTCTGGGGCCAACGTCCTGACTTTC. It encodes CASSPSVRADQTGSGANVLTF.

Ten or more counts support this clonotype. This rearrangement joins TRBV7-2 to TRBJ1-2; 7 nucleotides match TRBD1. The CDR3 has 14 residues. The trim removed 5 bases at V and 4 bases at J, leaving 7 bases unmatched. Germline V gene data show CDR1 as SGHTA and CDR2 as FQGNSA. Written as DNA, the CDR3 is TGTGCCAGCAGCCCGACAGGGCCCATCTATGGCTACACCTTC. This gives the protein CASSPTGPIYGYTF.

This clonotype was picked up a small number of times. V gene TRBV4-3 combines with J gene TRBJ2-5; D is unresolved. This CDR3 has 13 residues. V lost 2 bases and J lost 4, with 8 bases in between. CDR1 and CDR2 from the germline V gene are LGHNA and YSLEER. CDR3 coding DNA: TGCGCCAGCAGCCAATCGTGGGGAGAGACCCAGTACTTC. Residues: CASSQSWGETQYF.

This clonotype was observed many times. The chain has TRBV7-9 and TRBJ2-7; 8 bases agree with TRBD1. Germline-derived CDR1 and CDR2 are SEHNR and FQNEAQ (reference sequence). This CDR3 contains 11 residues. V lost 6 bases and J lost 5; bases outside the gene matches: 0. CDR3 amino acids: CASRTGDEQYF. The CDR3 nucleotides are TGTGCCAGCAGGACAGGGGACGAGCAGTACTTC. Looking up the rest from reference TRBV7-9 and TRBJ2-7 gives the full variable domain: DTGVSQNPRHKITKRGQNVTFRCDPISEHNRLYWYRQTLGQGPEFLTYFQNEAQLEKSRLLSDRFSAERPKGSFSTLEIQRTEQGDSAMYLCASRTGDEQYFGPGTRLTVT.

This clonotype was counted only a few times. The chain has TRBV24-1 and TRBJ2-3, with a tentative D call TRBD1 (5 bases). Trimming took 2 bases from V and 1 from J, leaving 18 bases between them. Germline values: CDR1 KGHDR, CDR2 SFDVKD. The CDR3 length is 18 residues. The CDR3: CATSDSGRARYGTDTQYF. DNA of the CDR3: TGTGCCACCAGTGATTCGGGCAGGGCGCGTTACGGCACAGATACGCAGTATTTT.

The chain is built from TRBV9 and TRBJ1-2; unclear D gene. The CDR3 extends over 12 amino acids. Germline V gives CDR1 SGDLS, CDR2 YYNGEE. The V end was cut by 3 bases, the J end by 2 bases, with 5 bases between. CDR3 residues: CASSAPNYGYTF. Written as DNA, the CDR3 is TGTGCCAGCAGCGCTCCCAACTATGGCTACACCTTC.

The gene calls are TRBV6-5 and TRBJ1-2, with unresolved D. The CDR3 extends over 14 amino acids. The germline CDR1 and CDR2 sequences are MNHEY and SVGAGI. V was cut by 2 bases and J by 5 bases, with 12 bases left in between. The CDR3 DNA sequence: TGTGCCAGCAGTTACGGAGGAGCTTCATATGGCTACACCTTC. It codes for CASSYGGASYGYTF.

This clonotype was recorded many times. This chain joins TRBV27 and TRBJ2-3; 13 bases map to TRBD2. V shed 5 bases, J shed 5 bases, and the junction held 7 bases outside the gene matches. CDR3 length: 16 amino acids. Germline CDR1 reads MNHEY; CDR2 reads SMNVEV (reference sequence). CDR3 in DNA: TGTGCCAGCAGTCCCCGACTAGCGGGGGGCGTAGATACGCAGTATTTT. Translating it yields CASSPRLAGGVDTQYF.